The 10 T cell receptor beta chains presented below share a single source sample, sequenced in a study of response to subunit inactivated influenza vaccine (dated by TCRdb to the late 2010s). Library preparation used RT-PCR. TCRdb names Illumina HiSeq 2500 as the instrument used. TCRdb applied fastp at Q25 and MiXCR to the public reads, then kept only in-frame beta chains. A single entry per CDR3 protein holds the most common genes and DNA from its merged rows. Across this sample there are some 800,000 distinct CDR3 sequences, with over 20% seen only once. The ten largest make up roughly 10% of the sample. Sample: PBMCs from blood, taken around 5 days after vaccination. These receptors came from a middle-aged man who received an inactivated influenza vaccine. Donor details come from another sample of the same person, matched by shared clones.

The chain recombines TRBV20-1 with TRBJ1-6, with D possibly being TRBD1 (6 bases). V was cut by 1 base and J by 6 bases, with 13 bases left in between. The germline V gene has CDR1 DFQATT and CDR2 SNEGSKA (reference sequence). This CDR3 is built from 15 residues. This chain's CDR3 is CSARVGGAPNSPLHF. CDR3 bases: TGCAGTGCTAGAGTAGGGGGGGCACCTAATTCACCCCTCCACTTT.

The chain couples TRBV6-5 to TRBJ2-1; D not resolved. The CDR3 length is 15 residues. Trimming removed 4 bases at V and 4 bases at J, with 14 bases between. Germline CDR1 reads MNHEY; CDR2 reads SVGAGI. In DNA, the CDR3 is TGTGCCAGCAGTTCGTGGCAGAACAAGTACAATGAGCAGTTCTTC. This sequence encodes CASSSWQNKYNEQFF.

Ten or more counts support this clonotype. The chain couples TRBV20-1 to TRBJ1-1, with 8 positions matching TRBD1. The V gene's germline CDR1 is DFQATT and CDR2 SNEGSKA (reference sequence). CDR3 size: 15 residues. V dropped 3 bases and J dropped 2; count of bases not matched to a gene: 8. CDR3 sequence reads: CSASYRGFRNTEAFF. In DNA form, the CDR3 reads TGCAGTGCTAGTTACAGGGGGTTCAGAAACACTGAAGCTTTCTTT.

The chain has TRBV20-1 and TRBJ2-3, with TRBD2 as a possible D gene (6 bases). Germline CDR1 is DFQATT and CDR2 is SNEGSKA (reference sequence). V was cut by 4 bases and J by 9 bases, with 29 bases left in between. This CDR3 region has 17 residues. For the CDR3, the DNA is TGCAGTGCTAAATCCACCCCTTCCCACAGGAGGGCCGGGACGCAGTATTTT. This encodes CSAKSTPSHRRAGTQYF.

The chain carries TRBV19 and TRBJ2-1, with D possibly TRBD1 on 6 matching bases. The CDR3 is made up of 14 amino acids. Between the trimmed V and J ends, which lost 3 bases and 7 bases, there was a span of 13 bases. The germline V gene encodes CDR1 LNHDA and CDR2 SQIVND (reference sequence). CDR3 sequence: CASSITGSGNEQFF. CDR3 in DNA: TGTGCCAGTAGTATCACAGGGTCGGGAAATGAGCAGTTCTTC.

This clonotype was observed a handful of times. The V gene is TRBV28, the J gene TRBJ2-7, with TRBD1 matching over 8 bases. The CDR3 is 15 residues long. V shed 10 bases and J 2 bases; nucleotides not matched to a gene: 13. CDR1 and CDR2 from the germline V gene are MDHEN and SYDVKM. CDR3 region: CATELGQGSTYEQYF. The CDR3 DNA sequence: TGTGCCACTGAATTAGGACAGGGATCAACCTACGAGCAGTACTTC. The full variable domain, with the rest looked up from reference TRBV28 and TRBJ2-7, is DVKVTQSSRYLVKRTGEKVFLECVQDMDHENMFWYRQDPGLGLRLIYFSYDVKMKEKGDIPEGYSVSREKKERFSLILESASTNQTSMYLCATELGQGSTYEQYFGPGTRLTVT.

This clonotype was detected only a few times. This CDR3 is CASSWVLTGMNTEAFF. DNA of the CDR3: TGTGCCAGCAGTTGGGTACTGACAGGGATGAACACTGAAGCTTTCTTT. This sequence joins TRBV12-3 or TRBV12-4 and TRBJ1-1; 7 bases fit TRBD1. The CDR3 sequence is 16 residues long. The J segment lost 0 bases and the V segment lost 4 bases, leaving 8 bases of the junction unmatched.

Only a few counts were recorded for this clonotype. CDR3: CASSLVPPPSPDRLSEQYF. The CDR3 coding sequence is TGTGCCAGCAGCTTAGTTCCCCCCCCTTCCCCCGACAGATTATCCGAGCAGTACTTC. V is TRBV7-6 and J is TRBJ2-7, with D possibly TRBD1 on 5 matching bases. V gave up 1 base and J gave up 6 bases, with 28 bases separating them. This CDR3 is built from 19 residues. In germline, CDR1 is SGHVS, CDR2 FNYEAQ. Drawing the rest from reference TRBV7-6 and TRBJ2-7, the complete variable domain is GAGVSQSPRYKVTKRGQDVALRCDPISGHVSLYWYRQALGQGPEFLTYFNYEAQQDKSGLPNDRFSAERPEGSISTLTIQRTEQRDSAMYRCASSLVPPPSPDRLSEQYFGPGTRLTVT.

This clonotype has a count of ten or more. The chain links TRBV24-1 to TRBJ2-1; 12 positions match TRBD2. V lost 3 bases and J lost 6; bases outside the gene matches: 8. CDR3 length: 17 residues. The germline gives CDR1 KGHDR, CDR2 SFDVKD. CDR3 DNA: TGTGCCACCAGTGATAACTCCCCGGGACTAGCGGGCAATGAGCAGTTCTTC. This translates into CATSDNSPGLAGNEQFF.

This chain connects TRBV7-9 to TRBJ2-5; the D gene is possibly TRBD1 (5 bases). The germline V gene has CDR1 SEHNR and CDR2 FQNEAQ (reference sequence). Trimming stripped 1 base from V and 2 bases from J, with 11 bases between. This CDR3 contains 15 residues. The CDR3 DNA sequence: TGTGCCAGCAGCTTAGTTGACAGATCTCAAGAGACCCAGTACTTC. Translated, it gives CASSLVDRSQETQYF.